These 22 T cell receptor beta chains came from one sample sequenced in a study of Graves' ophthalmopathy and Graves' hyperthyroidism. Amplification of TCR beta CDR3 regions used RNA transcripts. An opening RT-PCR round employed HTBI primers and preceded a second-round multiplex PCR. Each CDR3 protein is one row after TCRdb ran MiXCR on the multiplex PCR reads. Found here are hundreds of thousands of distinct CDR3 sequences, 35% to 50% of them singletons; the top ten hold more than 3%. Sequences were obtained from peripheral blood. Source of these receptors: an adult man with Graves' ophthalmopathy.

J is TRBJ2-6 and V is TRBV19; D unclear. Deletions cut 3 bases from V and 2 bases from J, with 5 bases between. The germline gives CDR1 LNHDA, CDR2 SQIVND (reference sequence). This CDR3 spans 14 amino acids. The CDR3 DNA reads TGTGCCAGTAGTATGGCTGCTGGGGCCAACGTCCTGACTTTC. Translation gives CASSMAAGANVLTF.

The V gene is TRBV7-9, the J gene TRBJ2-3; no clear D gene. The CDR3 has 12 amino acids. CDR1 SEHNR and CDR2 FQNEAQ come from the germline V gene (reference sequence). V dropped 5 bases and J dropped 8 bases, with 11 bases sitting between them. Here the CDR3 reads CASSPSRTTQYF. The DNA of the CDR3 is TGTGCCAGCAGCCCAAGTAGGACTACGCAGTATTTT.

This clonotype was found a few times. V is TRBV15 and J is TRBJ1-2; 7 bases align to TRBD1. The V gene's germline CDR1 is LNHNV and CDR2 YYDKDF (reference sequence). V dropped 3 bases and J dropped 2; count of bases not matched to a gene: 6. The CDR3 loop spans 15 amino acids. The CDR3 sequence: CATSSSGQRNYGYTF. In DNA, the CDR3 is TGTGCCACCAGCAGCTCGGGACAGCGAAACTATGGCTACACCTTC.

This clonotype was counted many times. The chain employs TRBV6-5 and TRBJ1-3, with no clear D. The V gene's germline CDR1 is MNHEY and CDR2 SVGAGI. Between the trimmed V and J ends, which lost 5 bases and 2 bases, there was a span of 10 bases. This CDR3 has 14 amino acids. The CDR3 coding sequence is TGTGCCAGCAGTGACATTGATACTGGAAACACCATATATTTT. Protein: CASSDIDTGNTIYF.

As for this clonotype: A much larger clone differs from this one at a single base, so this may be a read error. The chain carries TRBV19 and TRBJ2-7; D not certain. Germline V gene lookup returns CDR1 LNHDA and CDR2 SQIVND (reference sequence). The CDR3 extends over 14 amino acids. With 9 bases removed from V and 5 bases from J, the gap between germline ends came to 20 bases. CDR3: CASSARVNRHEQYF. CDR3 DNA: TGTGCCAGCAGCGCTCGGGTGAATCGGCACGAGCAGTACTTC.

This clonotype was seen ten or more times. CDR3 protein: CASSIPGSGEKLFF. The CDR3 DNA is TGTGCCAGTAGTATTCCGGGGAGTGGCGAAAAACTGTTTTTT. V usage is TRBV19 and J usage is TRBJ1-4; D is undetermined. The ends were cut back, 3 bases at V and 8 bases at J, with 13 bases in the middle. The CDR3 length is 14 residues. CDR1 and CDR2 (germline): LNHDA, SQIVND (reference sequence).

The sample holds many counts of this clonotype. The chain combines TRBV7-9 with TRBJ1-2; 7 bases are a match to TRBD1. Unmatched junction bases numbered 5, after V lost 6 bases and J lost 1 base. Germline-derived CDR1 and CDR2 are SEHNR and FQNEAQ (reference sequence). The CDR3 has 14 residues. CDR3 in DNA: TGTGCCAGCAGACCGACAGGGTTTAACTATGGCTACACCTTC. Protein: CASRPTGFNYGYTF.

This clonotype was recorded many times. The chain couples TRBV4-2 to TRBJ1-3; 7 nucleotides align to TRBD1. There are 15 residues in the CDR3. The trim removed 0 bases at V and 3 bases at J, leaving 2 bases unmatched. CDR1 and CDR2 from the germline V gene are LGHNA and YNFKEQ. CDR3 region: CASSQDWTGGNTIYF. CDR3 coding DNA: TGTGCCAGCAGCCAAGATTGGACAGGTGGAAACACCATATATTTT.

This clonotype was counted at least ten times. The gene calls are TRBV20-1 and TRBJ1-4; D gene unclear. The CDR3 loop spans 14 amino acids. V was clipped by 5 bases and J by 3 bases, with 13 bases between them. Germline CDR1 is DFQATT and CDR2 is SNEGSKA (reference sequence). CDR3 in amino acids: CSAPLPGSNEKLFF. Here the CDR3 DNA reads TGCAGTGCTCCCCTCCCGGGATCTAATGAAAAACTGTTTTTT.

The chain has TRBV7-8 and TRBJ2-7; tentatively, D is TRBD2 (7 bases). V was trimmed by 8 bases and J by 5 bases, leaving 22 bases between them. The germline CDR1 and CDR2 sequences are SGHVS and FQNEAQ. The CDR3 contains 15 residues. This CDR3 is CASASRGGGANEQYF. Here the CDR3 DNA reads TGTGCCAGCGCTTCTAGGGGGGGTGGGGCCAACGAGCAGTACTTC.

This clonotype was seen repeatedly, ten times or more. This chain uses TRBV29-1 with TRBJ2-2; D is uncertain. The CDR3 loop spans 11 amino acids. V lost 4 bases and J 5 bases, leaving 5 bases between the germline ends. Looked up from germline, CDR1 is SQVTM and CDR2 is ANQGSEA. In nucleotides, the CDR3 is TGCAGCGTTGGTCGAACCGGGGAGCTGTTTTTT. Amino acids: CSVGRTGELFF.

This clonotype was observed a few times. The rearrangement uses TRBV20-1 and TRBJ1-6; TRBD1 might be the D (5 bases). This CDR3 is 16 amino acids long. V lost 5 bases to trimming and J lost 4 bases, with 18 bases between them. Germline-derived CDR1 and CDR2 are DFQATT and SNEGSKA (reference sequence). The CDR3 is CSAPTPGPGYNSPLHF. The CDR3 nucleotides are TGCAGTGCTCCGACGCCGGGACCTGGTTATAATTCACCCCTCCACTTT.

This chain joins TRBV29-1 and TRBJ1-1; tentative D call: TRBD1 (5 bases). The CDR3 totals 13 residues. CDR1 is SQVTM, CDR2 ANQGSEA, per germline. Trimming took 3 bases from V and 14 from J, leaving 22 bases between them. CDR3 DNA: TGCAGCGTTGAGGGACTAGCGGGAAATGAGCAGTTCTTT. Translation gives CSVEGLAGNEQFF.

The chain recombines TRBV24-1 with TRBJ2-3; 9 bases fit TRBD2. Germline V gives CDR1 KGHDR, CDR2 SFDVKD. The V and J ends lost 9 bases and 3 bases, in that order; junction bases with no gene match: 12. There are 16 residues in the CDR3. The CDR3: CATRASAGGRTDTQYF. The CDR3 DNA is TGTGCCACCCGCGCCTCAGCGGGAGGTAGGACAGATACGCAGTATTTT.

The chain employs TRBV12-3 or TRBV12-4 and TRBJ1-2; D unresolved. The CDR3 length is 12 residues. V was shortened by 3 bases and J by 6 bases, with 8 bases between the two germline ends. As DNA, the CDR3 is TGTGCCAGCAGTTTTCGCCAGGATGGCTACACCTTC. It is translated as CASSFRQDGYTF.

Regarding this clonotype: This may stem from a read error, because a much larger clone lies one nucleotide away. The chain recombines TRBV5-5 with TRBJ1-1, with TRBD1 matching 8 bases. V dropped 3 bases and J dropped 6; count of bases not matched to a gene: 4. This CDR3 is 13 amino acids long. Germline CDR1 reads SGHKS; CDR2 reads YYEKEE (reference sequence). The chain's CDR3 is CASSYNRGAEAFF. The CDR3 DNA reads TGTGCCAGCAGCTACAACAGGGGGGCTGAAGCTTTCTTT. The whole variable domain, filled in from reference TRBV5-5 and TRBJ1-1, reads DAGVTQSPTHLIKTRGQQVTLRCSPISGHKSVSWYQQVLGQGPQFIFQYYEKEERGRGNFPDRFSARQFPNYSSELNVNALLLGDSALYLCASSYNRGAEAFFGQGTRLTVV.

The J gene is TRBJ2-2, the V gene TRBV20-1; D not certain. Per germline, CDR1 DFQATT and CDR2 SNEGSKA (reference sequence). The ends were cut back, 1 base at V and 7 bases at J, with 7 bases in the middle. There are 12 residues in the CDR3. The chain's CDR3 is CSARAASGELFF. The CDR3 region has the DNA TGCAGTGCTAGAGCGGCTAGCGGGGAGCTGTTTTTT.

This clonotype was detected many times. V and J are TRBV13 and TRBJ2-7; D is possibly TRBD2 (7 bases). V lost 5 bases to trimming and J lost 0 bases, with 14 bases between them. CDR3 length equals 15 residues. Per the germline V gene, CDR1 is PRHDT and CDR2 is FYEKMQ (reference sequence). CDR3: CASSRGGASSYEQYF. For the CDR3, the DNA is TGTGCCAGCAGCCGAGGGGGGGCGAGCTCCTACGAGCAGTACTTC.

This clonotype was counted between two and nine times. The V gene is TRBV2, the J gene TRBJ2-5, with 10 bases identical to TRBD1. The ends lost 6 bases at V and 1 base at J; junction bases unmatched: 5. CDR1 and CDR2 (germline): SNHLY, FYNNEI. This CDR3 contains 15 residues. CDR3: CASRGGQGPQETQYF. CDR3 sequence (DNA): TGTGCCAGCAGGGGGGGACAGGGGCCCCAAGAGACCCAGTACTTC.

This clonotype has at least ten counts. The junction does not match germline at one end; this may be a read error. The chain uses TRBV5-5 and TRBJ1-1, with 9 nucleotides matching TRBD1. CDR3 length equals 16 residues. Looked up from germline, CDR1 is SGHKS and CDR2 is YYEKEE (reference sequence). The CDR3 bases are TGTGCCAGCAGTTTGGCCCCGGGACAGGGGAACACTGAAGCTTTCTTT. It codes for CASSLAPGQGNTEAFF.

The CDR3 bases are TGTGCCAGCAGCCAAGAACGCCGGAAGGGGGCGAGGGCTGAAGCTTTCTTT. Residues: CASSQERRKGARAEAFF. This chain connects TRBV9 to TRBJ1-1; the match to TRBD1 covers 7 bases. Looked up from germline, CDR1 is SGDLS and CDR2 is YYNGEE. V shed 4 bases, J shed 6 bases, and the junction held 18 bases outside the gene matches. The CDR3 is 17 amino acids.

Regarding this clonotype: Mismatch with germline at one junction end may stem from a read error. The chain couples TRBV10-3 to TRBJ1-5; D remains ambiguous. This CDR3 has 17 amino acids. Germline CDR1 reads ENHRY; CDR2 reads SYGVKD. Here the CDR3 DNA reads TGTGCCAGCAGTTCAACCGGAGGCGGGCGAGGCAATCAGCCCCAGCATTTT. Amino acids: CASSSTGGGRGNQPQHF.